The 8 T cell receptor beta chains in this list originate from one sample, sequenced in a study of PD-L1 blockade in urothelial cancer. The time point denotes: peripheral blood 6 weeks after treatment start. The data were produced by immunoSEQ multiplex PCR, yet TCRdb's version contains in-frame clones alone and is incomplete. Of some 30,000 clones listed, 79% are singletons. The sequencing here drew on PBMCs, taken around atezolizumab (anti-PD-L1) treatment. The receptor source for this set is a man aged 70-80 years with urothelial cancer.

The chain has TRBV2 and TRBJ2-7; TRBD1 matches at 7 bases. After removal of 6 bases from V and 3 bases from J, the junction contained 11 bases not matched to a gene. Germline V gene lookup returns CDR1 SNHLY and CDR2 FYNNEI. This CDR3 spans 15 amino acids. The CDR3: CASRYGTDSSYEQYF. The CDR3 DNA sequence: TGTGCCAGCAGGTATGGGACAGATTCTAGCTACGAGCAGTACTTC.

The chain has TRBV19 and TRBJ1-4; D call uncertain. From germline, CDR1 is LNHDA and CDR2 SQIVND (reference sequence). Between the trimmed V and J ends, which lost 0 bases and 8 bases, there was a span of 10 bases. CDR3 length: 14 residues. CDR3 DNA: TGTGCCAGTAGTATAGAGGTAGGAGGAGAAAAACTGTTTTTT. Protein sequence: CASSIEVGGEKLFF.

As DNA, the CDR3 is TGCGCCAGCAGCCCTGGGACAGGCGAGCAGTACTTC. Its protein product is CASSPGTGEQYF. This chain uses TRBV4-1 with TRBJ2-7; TRBD1 matches at 8 bases. The CDR3 extends over 12 amino acids. Looked up from germline, CDR1 is MGHRA and CDR2 is YSYEKL. V lost 4 bases, J lost 6 bases, and 2 bases stayed unmatched.

The chain links TRBV9 to TRBJ2-3; TRBD2 agrees at 14 bases. The V and J ends lost 5 bases and 4 bases, in that order; junction bases with no gene match: 6. The CDR3 loop spans 16 amino acids. Germline lookup yields CDR1 SGDLS and CDR2 YYNGEE. CDR3 nucleotides: TGTGCCAGCAGTGGACTAGCGGGAGGAGGGGCAGATACGCAGTATTTT. The encoded protein is CASSGLAGGGADTQYF.

The V call is TRBV5-1, the J call TRBJ2-3; 8 bases map to TRBD1. V lost 4 bases and J lost 4; bases outside the gene matches: 8. Germline CDR1 reads SGHRS; CDR2 reads YFSETQ. CDR3 size: 15 residues. The chain's CDR3 is CASSRDRSYADTQYF. The CDR3 DNA reads TGCGCCAGCAGCCGGGACAGGAGTTACGCAGATACGCAGTATTTT.

This chain links TRBV2 with TRBJ1-3; D is possibly TRBD1 (6 bases). The CDR3 runs to 17 residues. The germline gives CDR1 SNHLY, CDR2 FYNNEI. Trimming removed 6 bases from V and 0 bases from J, with 18 bases in between. The CDR3 DNA reads TGTGCCAGCAGCCCTCTCCTCAGGGGCACCTCTGGAAACACCATATATTTT. This translates into CASSPLLRGTSGNTIYF. The variable domain in full, completed from reference TRBV2 and TRBJ1-3, reads EPEVTQTPSHQVTQMGQEVILRCVPISNHLYFYWYRQILGQKVEFLVSFYNNEISEKSEIFDDQFSVERPDGSNFTLKIRSTKLEDSAMYFCASSPLLRGTSGNTIYFGEGSWLTVV.

The rearrangement joins TRBV7-2 to TRBJ2-1; 9 bases are a match to TRBD2. Per the germline V gene, CDR1 is SGHTA and CDR2 is FQGNSA. The J segment lost 3 bases and the V segment lost 1 base, leaving 4 bases of the junction unmatched. The CDR3 is 16 residues long. CDR3 bases: TGTGCCAGCAGCTTAGAAGGGCGGGGGGGCTACAATGAGCAGTTCTTC. Its translation is CASSLEGRGGYNEQFF.

Only a few counts were recorded for this clone. The CDR3 nucleotides read TGTGCCAGCAGTTACCTCAACATTCAGTACTTC. It specifies CASSYLNIQYF. The chain employs TRBV6-5 and TRBJ2-4; D is unresolved. CDR3 length: 11 residues. Germline V gene sequence: CDR1 MNHEY, CDR2 SVGAGI. Trimming took 2 bases from V and 7 from J, leaving 3 bases between them.